This T cell receptor beta chain was identified in a study of cytotoxic CD8 clonotypes in ibrutinib-treated CLL. Study as a whole: After median roughly 70 months, approximately 14 stayed in remission, approximately twelve progressed; responses roughly 25 partial, 2 complete. Response samples were taken after a median of about 11 months on treatment, range 6 to 36. Overall study results and limits: There were few public clonotypes, and on treatment they contracted or stayed stable.

Germline CDR1 is SQVTM and CDR2 is ANQGSEA. Trimming stripped 8 bases from V and 5 bases from J, with 4 bases between. This CDR3 region has 9 residues. This clone was detected a few times. What it binds is not known. Profiling relied on immunoSEQ multiplex PCR, and the TCRdb table lists in-frame clones only, not all of them. The sample yields about 60,000 clones, around 55% seen once. The sequence was obtained from a human donor with chronic lymphocytic leukemia. The input for sequencing was PBMCs, taken after 24 months of ibrutinib treatment. The chain combines TRBV29-1 with TRBJ2-1; the D is unclear. CDR3 bases: TGCAGCACTGACAATGAGCAGTTCTTC. It specifies CSTDNEQFF.